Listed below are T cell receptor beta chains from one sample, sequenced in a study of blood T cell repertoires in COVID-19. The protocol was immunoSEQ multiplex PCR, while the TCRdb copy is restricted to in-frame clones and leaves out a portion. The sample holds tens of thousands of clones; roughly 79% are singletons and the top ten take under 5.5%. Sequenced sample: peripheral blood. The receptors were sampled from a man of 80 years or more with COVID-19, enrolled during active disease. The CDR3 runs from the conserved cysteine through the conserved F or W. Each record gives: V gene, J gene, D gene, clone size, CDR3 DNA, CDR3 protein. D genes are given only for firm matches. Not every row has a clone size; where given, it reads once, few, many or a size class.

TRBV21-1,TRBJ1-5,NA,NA,TGTGCCAGCATCACCATGGGCAGGGGGTTTGGGCAGCCCCAGCATTTT,CASITMGRGFGQPQHF
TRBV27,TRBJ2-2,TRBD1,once,TGTGCCAGCAGTCTTGGGACAGGGGATACCGGGGAGCTGTTTTTT,CASSLGTGDTGELFF
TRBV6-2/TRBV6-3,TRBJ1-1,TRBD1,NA,TGTGCCAGCAGTAGGGGGACAGGGAGGAGTACTGAAGCTTTCTTT,CASSRGTGRSTEAFF
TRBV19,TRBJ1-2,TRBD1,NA,TGTGCCATTCAGGCCAGGGGGTATAATTATGGCTACACCTTC,CAIQARGYNYGYTF
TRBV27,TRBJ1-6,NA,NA,TGTGCCAGCTCCCCTCGGGGAGGCGGGGCTAATTCACCCCTCCACTTT,CASSPRGGGANSPLHF
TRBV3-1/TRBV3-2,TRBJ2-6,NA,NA,TGTGCCAGCAGCCGGGACTGGGACAGCCACTCTGGGGCCAACGTCCTGACTTTC,CASSRDWDSHSGANVLTF
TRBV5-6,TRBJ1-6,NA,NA,TGTGCCAGCAGCTTGGTACGAGAAAATTCACCCCTCCACTTT,CASSLVRENSPLHF
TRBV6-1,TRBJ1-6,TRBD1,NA,TGTGCCAGCAGTGAAGTGGGACAGGGTCCACCCCTCCACTTT,CASSEVGQGPPLHF
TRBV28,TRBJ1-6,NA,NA,TGTGCCAGCAGAGACAGCAATTCACCCCTCCACTTT,CASRDSNSPLHF
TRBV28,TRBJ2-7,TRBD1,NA,TGTGCCAGCAGTTCCCGCCGACAGGGGGAATCCTACGAGCAGTACTTC,CASSSRRQGESYEQYF
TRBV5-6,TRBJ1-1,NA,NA,TGTGCCAGCAGCTGGATAGGGGTAAAGGACACTGAAGCTTTCTTT,CASSWIGVKDTEAFF
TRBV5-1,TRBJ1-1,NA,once,TGCGCCAGCAGCTTTCAGGGGACCCGGGATGGCACTGAAGCTTTCTTT,CASSFQGTRDGTEAFF
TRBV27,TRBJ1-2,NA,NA,TGTGCCAGCAGTTCCCGGGCAGGGAATGGCTACACCTTC,CASSSRAGNGYTF
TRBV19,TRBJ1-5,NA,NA,TGTGCCACCCTGGGGGAGGGAGTCCAGCCCCAGCATTTT,CATLGEGVQPQHF
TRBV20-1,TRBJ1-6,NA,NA,TGCAGTGCTACGGAGGATTCACCCCTCCACTTT,CSATEDSPLHF
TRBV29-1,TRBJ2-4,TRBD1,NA,TGCAGCGTCGGGACAGGGGGCGAAAACATTCAGTACTTC,CSVGTGGENIQYF
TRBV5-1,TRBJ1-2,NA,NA,TGCGCCAGCAGCTTGGGCAGGGGCGATGGCTACACCTTC,CASSLGRGDGYTF
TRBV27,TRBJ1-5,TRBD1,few,TGTGCCAGCAGACCAGTGGGACAGGGCGGTAATCAGCCCCAGCATTTT,CASRPVGQGGNQPQHF